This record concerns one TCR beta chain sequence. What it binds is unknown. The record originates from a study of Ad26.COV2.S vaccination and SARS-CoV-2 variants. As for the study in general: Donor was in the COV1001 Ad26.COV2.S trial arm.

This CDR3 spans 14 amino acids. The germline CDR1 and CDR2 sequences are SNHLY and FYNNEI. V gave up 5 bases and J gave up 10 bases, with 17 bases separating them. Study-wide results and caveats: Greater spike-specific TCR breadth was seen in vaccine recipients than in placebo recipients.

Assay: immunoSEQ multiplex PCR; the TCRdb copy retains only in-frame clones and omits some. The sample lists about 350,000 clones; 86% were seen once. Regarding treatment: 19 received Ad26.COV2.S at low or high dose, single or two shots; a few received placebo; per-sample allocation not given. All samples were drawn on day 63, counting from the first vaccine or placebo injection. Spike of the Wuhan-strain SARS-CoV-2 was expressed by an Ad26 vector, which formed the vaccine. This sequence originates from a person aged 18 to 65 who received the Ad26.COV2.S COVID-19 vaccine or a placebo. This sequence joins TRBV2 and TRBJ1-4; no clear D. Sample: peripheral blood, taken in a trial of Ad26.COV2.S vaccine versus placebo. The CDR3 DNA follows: TGTGCCAGCAGTCCCTCCTTAAATGAGGTAAAACTGTTTTTT. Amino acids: CASSPSLNEVKLFF.